Sequencing of this TCR beta chain was carried out in a study of identical twins. Findings and caveats of the study: A cross-sectional statistical analysis, not follow-up of the same donors, supported the conclusions. Invariant T cells like MAIT and iNKT could partly confound the zero-insertion analyses. Memory repertoires showed no such pattern, whereas abundant cord blood beta clonotypes carried fewer insertions.

This clonotype was observed at least ten times. What it recognizes is unknown. A universal primer site was created by template switching, with the cDNA bearing unique molecular identifiers. TCRdb re-derived calls from the 5' RACE reads in MiXCR, one entry per CDR3 protein. The table has approximately 690,000 distinct CDR3 sequences, 6% to 6.5% seen once. This CDR3 contains 14 residues. Germline CDR1 SNHLY, CDR2 FYNNEI. With 7 bases removed from V and 0 bases from J, the gap between germline ends came to 12 bases. Material: naive T cells sorted from blood. V gene TRBV2 combines with J gene TRBJ1-1; D is ambiguous. The origin of this receptor is a man aged 18 to 35 in good health. In DNA form, the CDR3 reads TGTGCCAGCACGGTCCCCGTGATGAACACTGAAGCTTTCTTT. This translates into CASTVPVMNTEAFF.